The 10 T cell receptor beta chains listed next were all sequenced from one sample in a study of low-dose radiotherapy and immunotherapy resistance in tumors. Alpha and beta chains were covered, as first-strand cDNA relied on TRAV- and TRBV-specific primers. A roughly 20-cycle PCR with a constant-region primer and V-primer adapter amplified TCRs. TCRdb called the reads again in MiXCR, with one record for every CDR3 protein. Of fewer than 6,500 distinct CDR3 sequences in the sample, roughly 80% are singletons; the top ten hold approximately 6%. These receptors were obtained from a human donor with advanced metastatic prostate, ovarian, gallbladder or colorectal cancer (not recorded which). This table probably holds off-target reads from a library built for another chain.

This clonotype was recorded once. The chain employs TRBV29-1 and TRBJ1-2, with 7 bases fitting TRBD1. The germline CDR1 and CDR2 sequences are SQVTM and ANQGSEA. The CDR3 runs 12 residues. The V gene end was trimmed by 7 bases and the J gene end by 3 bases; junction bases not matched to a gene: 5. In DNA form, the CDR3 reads TGCAGCGGCCGCACAGGGGACTATGGCTACACCTTC. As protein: CSGRTGDYGYTF.

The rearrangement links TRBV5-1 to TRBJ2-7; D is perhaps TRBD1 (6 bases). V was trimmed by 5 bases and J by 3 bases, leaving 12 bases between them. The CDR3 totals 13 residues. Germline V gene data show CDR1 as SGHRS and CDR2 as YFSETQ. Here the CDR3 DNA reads TGCGCCAGCAGAGACAGGCCCGGCTACGAGCAGTACTTC. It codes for CASRDRPGYEQYF.

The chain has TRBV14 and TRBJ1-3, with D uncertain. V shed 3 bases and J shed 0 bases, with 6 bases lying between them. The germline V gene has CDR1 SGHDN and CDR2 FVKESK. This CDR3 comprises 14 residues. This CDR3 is CASSQDFSGNTIYF. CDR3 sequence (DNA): TGTGCCAGCAGCCAGGACTTCTCTGGAAACACCATATATTTT. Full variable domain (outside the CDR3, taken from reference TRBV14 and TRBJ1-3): EAGVTQFPSHSVIEKGQTVTLRCDPISGHDNLYWYRRVMGKEIKFLLHFVKESKQDESGMPNNRFLAERTGGTYSTLKVQPAELEDSGVYFCASSQDFSGNTIYFGEGSWLTVV.

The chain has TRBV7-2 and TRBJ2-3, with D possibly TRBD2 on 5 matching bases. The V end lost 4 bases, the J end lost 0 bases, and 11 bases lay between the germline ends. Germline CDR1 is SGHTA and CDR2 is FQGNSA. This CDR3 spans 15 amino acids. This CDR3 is CASSSPRTSTDTQYF. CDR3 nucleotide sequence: TGTGCCAGCAGCTCGCCTCGGACTAGCACAGATACGCAGTATTTT.

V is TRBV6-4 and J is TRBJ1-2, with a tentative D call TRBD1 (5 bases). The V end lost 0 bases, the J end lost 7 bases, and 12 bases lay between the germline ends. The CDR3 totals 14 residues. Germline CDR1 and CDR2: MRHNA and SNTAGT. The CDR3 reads CASSDSQGALGYTF. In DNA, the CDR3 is TGTGCCAGCAGTGACTCCCAGGGCGCGCTTGGCTACACCTTC.

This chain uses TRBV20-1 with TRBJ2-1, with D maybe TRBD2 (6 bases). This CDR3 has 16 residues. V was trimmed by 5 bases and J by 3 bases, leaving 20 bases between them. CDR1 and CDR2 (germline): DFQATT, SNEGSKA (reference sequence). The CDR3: CSAPRTRGVFYNEQFF. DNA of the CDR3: TGCAGTGCTCCTCGGACTCGCGGGGTTTTCTACAATGAGCAGTTCTTC.

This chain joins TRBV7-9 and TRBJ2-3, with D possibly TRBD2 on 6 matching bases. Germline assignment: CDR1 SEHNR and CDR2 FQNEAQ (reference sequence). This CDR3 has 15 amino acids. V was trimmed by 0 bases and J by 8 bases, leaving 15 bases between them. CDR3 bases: TGTGCCAGCAGCTTAGCGTCGGGGGAAGTTGGTACGCAGTATTTT. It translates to CASSLASGEVGTQYF.

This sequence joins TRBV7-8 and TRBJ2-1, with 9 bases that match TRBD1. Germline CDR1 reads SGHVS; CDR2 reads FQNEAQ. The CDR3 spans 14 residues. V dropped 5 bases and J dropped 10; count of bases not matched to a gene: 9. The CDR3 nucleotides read TGTGCCAGCAGCCCGACGGACAGGGGATGGGAGCAGTTCTTC. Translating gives CASSPTDRGWEQFF.

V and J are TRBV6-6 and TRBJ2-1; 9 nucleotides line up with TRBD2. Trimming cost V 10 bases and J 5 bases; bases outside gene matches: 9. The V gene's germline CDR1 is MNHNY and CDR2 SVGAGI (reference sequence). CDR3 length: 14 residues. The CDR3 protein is CAIKTSGKNNEQFF. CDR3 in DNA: TGTGCCATCAAGACTAGCGGAAAGAACAATGAGCAGTTCTTC.

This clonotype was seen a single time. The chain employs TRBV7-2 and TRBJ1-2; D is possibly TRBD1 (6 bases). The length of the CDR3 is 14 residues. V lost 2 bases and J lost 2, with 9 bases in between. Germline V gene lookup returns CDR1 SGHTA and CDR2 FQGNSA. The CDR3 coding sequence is TGTGCCAGCAGCTTATTAACAGGGAACTATGGCTACACCTTC. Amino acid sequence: CASSLLTGNYGYTF.